Only one count was recorded for the clone carrying this T cell receptor beta chain. What it binds is not known. The data were obtained in a study of shared clonotypes between healthy human individuals. Study at large: Per-donor plates numbered three CD4 naive, three CD4 memory, two CD8 naive and one CD8 memory. Whole-study findings and limits: Rarefaction showed sorted-subset sequencing was incomplete despite large depth.

Trimming shortened V by 5 bases and J by 9 bases, and 7 bases separated the two germline ends. From germline, CDR1 is ENHRY and CDR2 SYGVKD. The CDR3 has 11 residues. Sequenced by immunoSEQ multiplex PCR; TCRdb stores in-frame clones only, minus some. The data contain approximately 530,000 clones, around 95% of them singletons. This clonotype originated in a woman aged 30 to 39 in good health. This chain uses TRBV10-3 with TRBJ2-2; D possibly corresponds to TRBD2 (5 bases). The sample was naive CD4+ T cells sorted from blood. Subset: CD45RA+ positively selected. CDR3 coding DNA: TGTGCCATCAGTCCGGGAAGGGAGCTGTTTTTT. As protein: CAISPGRELFF.